This T cell receptor beta chain came from a study of T-cell reconstitution after alpha-beta-depleted transplantation in children (TCRdb year 2016). Context from the whole study: T-cell immune reconstitution after TCRalphabeta/CD19-depleted allogeneic hematopoietic cell transplantation in children was quantitatively tracked in the study by means of TCR repertoire profiling.

The library came from PCR. The listed sequencing device is Illumina HiSeq 2500. To normalize quantification of the TCRbeta repertoire, the TCR libraries were built with molecular barcoding that relied on unique molecular identifiers. TCRdb reran the public reads through fastp at Q25 and MiXCR, keeping productive beta chains. Identical CDR3 protein sequences are pooled into one entry, listed with their most common genes and DNA. The sample yields about 270,000 distinct CDR3 sequences; approximately 9.8% were counted once. The ten largest clones take up over 9.5% of the sample. Details on this clonotype: Its antigen has not been determined. No base quality values were provided; no much bigger clone lies one nucleotide off.

Trimming takes 5 bases from V and 0 bases from J, and the germline ends sit 17 bases apart. Sequences SEHNR (CDR1) and FQNEAQ (CDR2) are obtained from the germline V gene (reference sequence). From its cysteine to its phenylalanine, the CDR3 spans 16 amino acids. Only the CDR3 portion is preserved as DNA: 48 bases, with reading frame beginning at the first base. The chain uses TRBV7-9 and TRBJ2-7, with the D gene not clear enough to name. This receptor was identified in a human donor who donated a stem cell graft to a child with SCID. The source material was PBMCs from the stem cell graft donor, sampled from the stem cell graft. The CDR3: CASSPVMGSVSYEQYF. Read as DNA, the sequence is TGTGCCAGCAGCCCGGTGATGGGGTCAGTCTCCTACGAGCAGTACTTC.